These 3 T cell receptor beta chains came from one sample sequenced in a study of T cell changes during pregnancy in multiple sclerosis. TCRdb keeps only in-frame clones here, not all; method: immunoSEQ multiplex PCR. Here the sample spans approximately 43,000 clones, around 90% being singletons. The input for sequencing was CD8+ T cells from peripheral blood mononuclear cells, taken in the first trimester of pregnancy. The receptors originated from a female donor with multiple sclerosis, enrolled in a pregnancy study.

The chain carries TRBV7-9 and TRBJ2-2; no reliable D call. This CDR3 is 17 amino acids long. Germline assignment: CDR1 SEHNR and CDR2 FQNEAQ (reference sequence). Deletions cut 6 bases from V and 6 bases from J, with 23 bases between. For the CDR3, the DNA is TGTGCCAGCAGTATTCTATTATTGGCTTCCAGGCCCGGGGAGCTGTTTTTT. As protein: CASSILLLASRPGELFF.

This clone was recorded once. V gene TRBV7-9 combines with J gene TRBJ2-2; a possible D gene is TRBD1 (5 bases). The germline gives CDR1 SEHNR, CDR2 FQNEAQ (reference sequence). The CDR3 covers 13 residues. Trimming took 5 bases from V and 7 from J, leaving 11 bases between them. The CDR3 nucleotides read TGTGCCAGCAGCGGCAGGGTCGGCGGGGAGCTGTTTTTT. Translated, it gives CASSGRVGGELFF.

This clone was detected only once. CDR3 nucleotides: TGTGCCAGCAGCCCGGGACAGAGCTATGGCTACACCTTC. This sequence encodes CASSPGQSYGYTF. The chain is built from TRBV5-4 and TRBJ1-2; TRBD1 aligns across 7 bases. CDR1 is SGHNT and CDR2 is YYREEE in the germline V gene (reference sequence). Losses at the gene ends were 4 bases for V and 4 bases for J; bases not matched to a gene: 4. The CDR3 has 13 amino acids.